What follows is one T cell receptor (beta chain) and its context. The sample holds one count of this clone. Its antigen has not been determined. The record has no base qualities; no much larger clone is one base away. Reading from cysteine to phenylalanine, the CDR3 counts 15 amino acids. The CDR3 DNA has 45 bases and is translated from base 1. CDR1 and CDR2 were assigned from the germline V gene as MNHEY and SVGAGI. V sheds 6 bases and J sheds 2 bases, leaving 15 bases between their ends. The collaborating institutions used their own protocols to collect whole blood in K2EDTA tubes. Collaborator samples were shipped for TCRbeta analysis as frozen whole blood, isolated PBMCs, or DNA extracted from either sample type. TCRbeta CDR3 regions were amplified from genomic DNA by means of the immunoSEQ Assay, a bias-controlled multiplex PCR. The published analysis was carried out like this. The number of nucleated cells in each sample was estimated by amplification of reference gene primers within the assay. To quantify the absolute abundance of each unique TCRbeta CDR3 rearrangement, sequence reads were collapsed and filtered. For each sample, productive Simpson clonality was calculated as the square root of Simpson's diversity index across productive rearrangements. The table was pulled from immuneACCESS by TCRdb, which kept in-frame rearrangements only. Such tables lose some clones; where checked, under half of the loss comes from unresolved V genes, and the rest has no known cause. That table is the source of V, J and clone size, and D and trimming were worked out from the DNA. Recorded for this sample are 75,000 to 90,000 clones; over 80% of them occurred a single time. The ten biggest clones cover 15% to 20% of the sample.

This specimen comes from a study of blood T cell repertoires in COVID-19 (dated by TCRdb to the early 2020s). Notes on the research overall: Collaborator samples came from the United States, Italy and Spain and covered acute and convalescent phases of COVID-19. Sample metadata almost always included a de-identified subject ID, COVID-19 status, age in years and sex. The repertoires were made available in a free public database intended to serve as a resource for research on the immune response to SARS-CoV-2. Where HLA class I and class II types were available, the types were taken from metadata supplied by the sample provider, not from assay-based typing. Deeply sampled blood TCRbeta repertoires from subjects exposed to, actively infected with, or recovered from COVID-19 were included in the dataset. Samples came from the ongoing ImmuneRACE study (first 160 participants) plus 1,254 subjects from 6 global collaborators. The prospective study material was composed of cDNA or gDNA derived from T cells, B-cell-depleted T cells, or PBMCs. Overall study outcomes, separate from this receptor: The amount of clinical and demographic metadata varied by source and participant and was provided uncurated.

In this chain, TRBV6-5 is recombined with TRBJ2-3; the D segment could be TRBD1, given 5 matching bases. The TCR was taken from a man at least 80 years old with active or convalescent COVID-19. The sequencing sample was made of peripheral blood. Read as DNA, the sequence is TGTGCCAGCAGAAGACAGCCCTTGACCACAGATACGCAGTATTTT. The translation is CASRRQPLTTDTQYF.